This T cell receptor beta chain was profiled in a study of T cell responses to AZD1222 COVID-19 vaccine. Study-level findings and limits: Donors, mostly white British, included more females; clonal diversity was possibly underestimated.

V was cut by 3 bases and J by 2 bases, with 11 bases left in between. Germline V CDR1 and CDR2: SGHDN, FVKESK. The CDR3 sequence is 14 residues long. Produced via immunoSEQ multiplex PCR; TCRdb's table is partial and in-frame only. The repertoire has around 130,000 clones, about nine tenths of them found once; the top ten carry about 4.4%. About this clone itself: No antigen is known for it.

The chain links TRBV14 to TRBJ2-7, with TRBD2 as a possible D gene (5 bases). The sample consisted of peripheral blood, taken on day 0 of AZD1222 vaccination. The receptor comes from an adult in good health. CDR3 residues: CASSQGRGAYEQYF. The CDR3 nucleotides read TGTGCCAGCAGCCAGGGGAGAGGTGCCTACGAGCAGTACTTC.